The sequence of this T cell receptor (beta chain) was determined in a study of human T cells and chemical hapten exposure. Across the whole study: Sensitization was performed using 2% DPC on a roughly 2 cm by roughly 2 cm upper inner arm skin site. The study lasted around 24 weeks, and patients were dosed weekly with diphenylcyclopropenone on the scalp throughout.

The length of the CDR3 is 14 residues. Trimming cost V 4 bases and J 6 bases, with 13 bases left between them. Germline assignment: CDR1 ENHRY and CDR2 SYGVKD. TCRdb ran MiXCR on the RACE reads and lists one entry per CDR3 protein. This table has 80,000 to 100,000 distinct CDR3 sequences, 27% appearing once. Time point given: patch test 3, about 24 weeks after DPC sensitization. Treatment specified: therapeutic diphenylcyclopropenone sensitization with weekly scalp DPC. General study results and limits: TCRs exceeding 1 in 1000 frequency stayed unchanged with DPC sensitization. The formation of large CDR3 similarity clusters by expanded TCRs significantly exceeded that of controls.

This clonotype was found a few times. The antigen is not known. This sequence was found in a man in his forties with alopecia areata. Some clones in this sample may be carry-over from other donors' samples. Sample: whole blood, taken in connection with sensitization to the hapten diphenylcyclopropenone (DPC). The chain recombines TRBV10-3 with TRBJ1-5; tentative D call: TRBD1 (6 bases). The CDR3 reads CAISGEGGSQPQHF. The CDR3 bases are TGTGCCATCAGTGGTGAAGGGGGGAGTCAGCCCCAGCATTTT.